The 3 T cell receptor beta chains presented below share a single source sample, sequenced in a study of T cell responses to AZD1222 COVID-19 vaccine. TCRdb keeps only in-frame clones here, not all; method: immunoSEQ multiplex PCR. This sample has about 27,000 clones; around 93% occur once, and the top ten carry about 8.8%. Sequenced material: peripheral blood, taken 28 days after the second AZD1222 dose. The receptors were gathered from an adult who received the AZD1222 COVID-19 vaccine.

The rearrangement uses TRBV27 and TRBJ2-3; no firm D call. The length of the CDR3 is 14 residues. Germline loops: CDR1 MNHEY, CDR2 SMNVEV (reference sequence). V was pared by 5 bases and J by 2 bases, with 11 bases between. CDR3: CASSGFIYTDTQYF. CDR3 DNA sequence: TGTGCCAGCAGTGGGTTCATTTACACAGATACGCAGTATTTT.

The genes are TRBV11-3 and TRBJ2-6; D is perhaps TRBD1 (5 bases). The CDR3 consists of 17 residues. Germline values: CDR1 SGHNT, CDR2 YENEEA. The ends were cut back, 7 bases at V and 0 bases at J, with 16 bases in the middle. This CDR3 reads CASNLDNKPSGANVLTF. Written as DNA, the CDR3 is TGTGCCAGCAACTTGGACAACAAGCCCTCTGGGGCCAACGTCCTGACTTTC.

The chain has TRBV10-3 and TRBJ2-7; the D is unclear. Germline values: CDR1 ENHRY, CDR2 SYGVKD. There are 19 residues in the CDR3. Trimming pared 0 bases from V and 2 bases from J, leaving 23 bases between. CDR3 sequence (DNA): TGTGCCATCAGTGAGTCCTTTTTCAGTACTACAACACATGCCTACGAGCAGTACTTC. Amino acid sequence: CAISESFFSTTTHAYEQYF.